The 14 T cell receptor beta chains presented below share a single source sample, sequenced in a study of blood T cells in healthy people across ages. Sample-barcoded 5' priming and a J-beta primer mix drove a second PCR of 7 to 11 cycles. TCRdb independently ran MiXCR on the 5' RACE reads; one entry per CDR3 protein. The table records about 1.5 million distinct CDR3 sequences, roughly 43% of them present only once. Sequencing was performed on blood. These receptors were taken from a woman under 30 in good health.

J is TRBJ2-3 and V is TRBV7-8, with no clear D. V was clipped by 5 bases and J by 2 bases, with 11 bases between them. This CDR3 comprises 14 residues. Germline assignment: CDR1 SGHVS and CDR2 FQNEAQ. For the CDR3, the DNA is TGTGCCAGCAGCCCGCGTCACTACACAGATACGCAGTATTTT. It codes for CASSPRHYTDTQYF.

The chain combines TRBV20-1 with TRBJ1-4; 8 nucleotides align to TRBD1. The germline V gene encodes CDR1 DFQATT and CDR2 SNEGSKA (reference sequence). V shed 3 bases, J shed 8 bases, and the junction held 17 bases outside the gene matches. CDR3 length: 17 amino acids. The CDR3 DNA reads TGCAGTGCTAGTTACCGGGACAGGCACTCAGGAAACGAAAAACTGTTTTTT. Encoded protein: CSASYRDRHSGNEKLFF.

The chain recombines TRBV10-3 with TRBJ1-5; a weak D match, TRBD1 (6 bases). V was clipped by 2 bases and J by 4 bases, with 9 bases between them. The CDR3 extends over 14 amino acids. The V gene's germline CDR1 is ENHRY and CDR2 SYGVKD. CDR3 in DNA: TGTGCCATCAGTGAGGGCAGGGGTAATCAGCCCCAGCATTTT. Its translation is CAISEGRGNQPQHF.

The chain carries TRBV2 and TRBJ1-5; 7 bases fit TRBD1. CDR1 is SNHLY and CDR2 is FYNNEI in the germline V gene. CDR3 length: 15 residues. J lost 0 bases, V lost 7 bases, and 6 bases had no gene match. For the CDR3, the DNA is TGTGCCAGCACCGATGACAGGGATAGCAATCAGCCCCAGCATTTT. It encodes CASTDDRDSNQPQHF.

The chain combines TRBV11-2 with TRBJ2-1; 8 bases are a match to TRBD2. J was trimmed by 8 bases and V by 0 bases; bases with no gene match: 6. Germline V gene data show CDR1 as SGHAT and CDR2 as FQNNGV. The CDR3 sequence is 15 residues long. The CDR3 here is CASSLDRSGSDEQFF. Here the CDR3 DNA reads TGTGCCAGCAGCTTAGATCGAAGCGGGAGCGATGAGCAGTTCTTC.

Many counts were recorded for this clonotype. CDR3 sequence: CASSARTDTQYF. In DNA, the CDR3 is TGTGCCAGCAGTGCTCGAACAGATACGCAGTATTTT. The chain recombines TRBV28 with TRBJ2-3; no clear D gene. V lost 5 bases and J 3 bases, leaving 6 bases between the germline ends. Germline V gene sequence: CDR1 MDHEN, CDR2 SYDVKM. The CDR3 length is 12 residues.

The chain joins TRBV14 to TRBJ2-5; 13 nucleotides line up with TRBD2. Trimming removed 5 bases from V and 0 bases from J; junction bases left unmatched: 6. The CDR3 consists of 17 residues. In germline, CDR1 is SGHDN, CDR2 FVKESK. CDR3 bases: TGTGCCAGCAGCGGGACTAGCGGGATCTATTACCAAGAGACCCAGTACTTC. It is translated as CASSGTSGIYYQETQYF.

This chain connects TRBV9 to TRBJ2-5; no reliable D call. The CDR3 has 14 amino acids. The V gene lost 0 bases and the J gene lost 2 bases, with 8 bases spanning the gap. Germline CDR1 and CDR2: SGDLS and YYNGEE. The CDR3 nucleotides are TGTGCCAGCAGCGTAGGGTGGGGTCAAGAGACCCAGTACTTC. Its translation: CASSVGWGQETQYF.

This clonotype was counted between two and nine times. In DNA, the CDR3 is TGTGCCAGCAGCTTAGTAATAGCGGAGAACAATGAGCAGTTCTTC. Translated, it gives CASSLVIAENNEQFF. The chain employs TRBV7-2 and TRBJ2-1, with D perhaps matching TRBD2 (6 bases). Germline CDR1 and CDR2: SGHTA and FQGNSA. Deletions cut 1 base from V and 5 bases from J, with 12 bases between. The CDR3 has 15 residues.

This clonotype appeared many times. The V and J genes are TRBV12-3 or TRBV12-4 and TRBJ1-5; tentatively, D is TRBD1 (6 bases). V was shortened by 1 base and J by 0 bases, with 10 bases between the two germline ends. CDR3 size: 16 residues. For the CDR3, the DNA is TGTGCCAGCAGTTTAGAAGGGGGTGCTAGCAATCAGCCCCAGCATTTT. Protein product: CASSLEGGASNQPQHF.

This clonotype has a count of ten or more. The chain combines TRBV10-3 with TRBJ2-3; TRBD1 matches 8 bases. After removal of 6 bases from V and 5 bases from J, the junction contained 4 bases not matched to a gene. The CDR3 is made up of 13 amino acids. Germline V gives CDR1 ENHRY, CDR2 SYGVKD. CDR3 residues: CAIRGQEGDTQYF. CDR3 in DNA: TGTGCCATCAGGGGACAGGAGGGAGATACGCAGTATTTT.

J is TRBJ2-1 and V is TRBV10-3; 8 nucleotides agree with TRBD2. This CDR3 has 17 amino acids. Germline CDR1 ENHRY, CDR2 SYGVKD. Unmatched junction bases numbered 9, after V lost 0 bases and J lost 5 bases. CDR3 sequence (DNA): TGTGCCATCAGTGAGTCGAATGGCCTAGCGGGCAACAATGAGCAGTTCTTC. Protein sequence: CAISESNGLAGNNEQFF.

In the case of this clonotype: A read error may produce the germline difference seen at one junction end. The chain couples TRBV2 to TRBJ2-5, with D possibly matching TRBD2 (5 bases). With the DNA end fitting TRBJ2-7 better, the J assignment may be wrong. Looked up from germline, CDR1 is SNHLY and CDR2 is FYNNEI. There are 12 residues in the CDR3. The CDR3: CASGETGDEQYF. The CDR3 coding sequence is TGTGCCAGCGGTGAGACCGGGGACGAGCAGTACTTC.

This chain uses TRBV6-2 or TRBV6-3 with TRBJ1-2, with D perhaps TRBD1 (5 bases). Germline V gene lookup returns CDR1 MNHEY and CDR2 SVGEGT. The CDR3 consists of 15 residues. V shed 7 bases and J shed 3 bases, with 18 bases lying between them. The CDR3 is CASTPWETDYYGYTF. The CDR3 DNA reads TGTGCCAGCACCCCGTGGGAGACAGATTACTATGGCTACACCTTC.